This T cell receptor (beta chain) was captured by sequencing in a study of blood T cell repertoires in COVID-19. Germline CDR1 is MGHRA and CDR2 is YSYEKL. Trimming at V came to 0 bases and at J to 2 bases, leaving 5 bases not matched to a gene. The CDR3 runs to 16 residues. Assay: immunoSEQ multiplex PCR; the TCRdb copy retains only in-frame clones and omits some. In the table there are 250,000 or so clones, approximately 89% of which are singletons. This clone was recorded a few times. This chain connects TRBV4-1 to TRBJ2-3; TRBD2 matches at 7 bases. The receptor was isolated from a woman aged 25 to 39 who had been exposed to COVID-19. Sequences were obtained from PBMCs or T cells enriched from blood (not recorded which). DNA of the CDR3: TGCGCCAGCAGCCAAGATTGGGGGGGTTACACAGATACGCAGTATTTT. Translating gives CASSQDWGGYTDTQYF.